What follows describes a single TCR beta chain. Its antigen remains unidentified. This sample was taken from a study of shared clonotypes between healthy human individuals. Study results and limitations: Among the subsets, naive ones generally showed larger estimated richness than memory ones.

This CDR3 spans 13 amino acids. CDR1 is MNHEY, CDR2 SMNVEV, per germline (reference sequence). V lost 2 bases and J 7 bases, leaving 9 bases between the germline ends. Replicate PCRs run on sorted subsets employed about 220 ng DNA, tens of thousands of T cell genomes. Here immunoSEQ multiplex PCR was the method, and the copy in TCRdb shows in-frame clones only, minus some. The sample includes more than 1,200,000 clones, just under 99% of them seen just once. The chain is built from TRBV27 and TRBJ2-1, with D perhaps TRBD2 (5 bases). Sample: naive CD4+ T cells sorted from blood. Subset reported: CD45RA+ positively selected. The TCR was taken from a man aged 25-40 years in good health. This CDR3 is CASSLIQRNEQFF. The CDR3 coding sequence is TGTGCCAGCAGTTTAATACAGCGGAATGAGCAGTTCTTC.